This TCR beta chain was recorded in a study of blood T cell repertoires in COVID-19. Germline CDR1 reads LNHDA; CDR2 reads SQIVND (reference sequence). The trim removed 7 bases at V and 5 bases at J, leaving 7 bases unmatched. This CDR3 contains 15 residues. This clone was counted once. The method was immunoSEQ multiplex PCR; TCRdb's version includes in-frame clones alone and lacks a portion of them. The sample records around 700,000 clones, approximately 90% being singletons. This chain uses TRBV19 with TRBJ1-6; 8 bases are a match to TRBD1. The sequencing input was peripheral blood. The sequence came from a woman between 18 and 29 years old with acute or convalescent COVID-19. CDR3 in DNA: TGTGCCAGTACCCAGGACAGGGCTCATAATTCACCCCTCCACTTT. Translation: CASTQDRAHNSPLHF.